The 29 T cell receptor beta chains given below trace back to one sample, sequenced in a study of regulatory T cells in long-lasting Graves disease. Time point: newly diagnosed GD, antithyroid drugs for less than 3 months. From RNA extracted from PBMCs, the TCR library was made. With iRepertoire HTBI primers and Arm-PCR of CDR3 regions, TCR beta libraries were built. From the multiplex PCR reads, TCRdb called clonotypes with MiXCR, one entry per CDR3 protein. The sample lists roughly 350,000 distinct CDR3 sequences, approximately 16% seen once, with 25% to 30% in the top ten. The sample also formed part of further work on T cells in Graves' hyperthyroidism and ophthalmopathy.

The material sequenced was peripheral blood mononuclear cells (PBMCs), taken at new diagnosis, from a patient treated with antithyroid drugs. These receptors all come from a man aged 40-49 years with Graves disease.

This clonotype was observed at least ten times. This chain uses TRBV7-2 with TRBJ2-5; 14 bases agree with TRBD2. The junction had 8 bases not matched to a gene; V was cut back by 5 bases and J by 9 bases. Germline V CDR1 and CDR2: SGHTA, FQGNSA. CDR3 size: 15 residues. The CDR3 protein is CASSPGTSGGGAQYF. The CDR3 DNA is TGTGCCAGCAGCCCCGGGACTAGCGGGGGTGGGGCCCAGTACTTC.

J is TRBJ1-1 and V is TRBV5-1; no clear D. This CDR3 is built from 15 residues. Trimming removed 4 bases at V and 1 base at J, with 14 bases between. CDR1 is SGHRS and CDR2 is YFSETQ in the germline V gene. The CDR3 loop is CASSPRQRANTEAFF. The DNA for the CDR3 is TGCGCCAGCAGCCCGCGGCAGAGAGCGAACACTGAAGCTTTCTTT.

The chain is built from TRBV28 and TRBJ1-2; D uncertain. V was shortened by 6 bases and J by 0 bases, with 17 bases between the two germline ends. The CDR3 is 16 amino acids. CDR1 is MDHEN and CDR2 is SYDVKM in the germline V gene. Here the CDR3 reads CASSGAGYLANYGYTF. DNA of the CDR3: TGTGCCAGCAGCGGAGCCGGGTACTTAGCTAACTATGGCTACACCTTC.

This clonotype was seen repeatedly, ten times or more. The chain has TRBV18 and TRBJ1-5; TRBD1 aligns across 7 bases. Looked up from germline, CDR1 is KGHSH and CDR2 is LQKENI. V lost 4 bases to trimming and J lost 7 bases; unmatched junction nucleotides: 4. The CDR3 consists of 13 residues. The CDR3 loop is CASSHDRDQPQHF. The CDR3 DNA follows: TGTGCCAGCTCACACGACAGGGACCAGCCCCAGCATTTT.

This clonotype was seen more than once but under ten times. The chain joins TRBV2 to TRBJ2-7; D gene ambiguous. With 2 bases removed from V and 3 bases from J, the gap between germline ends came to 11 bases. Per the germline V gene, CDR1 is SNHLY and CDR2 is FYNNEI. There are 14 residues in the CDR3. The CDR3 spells CASSERKAGYEQYF. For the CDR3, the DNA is TGTGCCAGCAGTGAAAGGAAGGCCGGCTACGAGCAGTACTTC.

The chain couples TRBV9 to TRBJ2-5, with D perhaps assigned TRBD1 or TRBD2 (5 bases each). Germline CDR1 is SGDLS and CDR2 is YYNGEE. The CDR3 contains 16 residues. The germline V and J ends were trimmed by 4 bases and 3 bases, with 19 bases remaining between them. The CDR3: CASSNILAGREETQYF. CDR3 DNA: TGTGCCAGCAGCAACATCTTGGCAGGGCGGGAAGAGACCCAGTACTTC.

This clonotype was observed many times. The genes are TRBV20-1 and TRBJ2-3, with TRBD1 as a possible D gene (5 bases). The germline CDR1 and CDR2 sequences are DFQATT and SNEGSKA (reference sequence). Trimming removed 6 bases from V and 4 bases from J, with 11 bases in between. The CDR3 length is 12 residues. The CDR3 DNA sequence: TGCAGTGCACGCAGGGTACCAGATACGCAGTATTTT. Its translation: CSARRVPDTQYF.

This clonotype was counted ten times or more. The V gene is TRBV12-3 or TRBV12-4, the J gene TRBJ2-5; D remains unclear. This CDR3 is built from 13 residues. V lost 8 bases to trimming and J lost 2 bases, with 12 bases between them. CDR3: CASRNSVQETQYF. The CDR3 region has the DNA TGTGCCAGCCGGAATTCCGTACAAGAGACCCAGTACTTC.

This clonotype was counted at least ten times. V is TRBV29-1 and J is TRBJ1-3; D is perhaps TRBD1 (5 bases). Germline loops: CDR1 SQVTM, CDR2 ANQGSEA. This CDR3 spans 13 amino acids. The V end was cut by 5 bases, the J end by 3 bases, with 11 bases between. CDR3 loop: CSVRTLNGNTIYF. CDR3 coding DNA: TGCAGCGTTCGGACACTCAATGGAAACACCATATATTTT. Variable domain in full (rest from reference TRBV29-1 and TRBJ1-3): SAVISQKPSRDICQRGTSLTIQCQVDSQVTMMFWYRQQPGQSLTLIATANQGSEATYESGFVIDKFPISRPNLTFSTLTVSNMSPEDSSIYLCSVRTLNGNTIYFGEGSWLTVV.

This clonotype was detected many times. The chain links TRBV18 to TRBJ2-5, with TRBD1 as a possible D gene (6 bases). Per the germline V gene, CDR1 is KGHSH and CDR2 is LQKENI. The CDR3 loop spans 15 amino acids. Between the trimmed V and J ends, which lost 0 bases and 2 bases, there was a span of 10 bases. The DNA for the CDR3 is TGTGCCAGCTCACCACCGGGACACAGACAAGAGACCCAGTACTTC. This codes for CASSPPGHRQETQYF.

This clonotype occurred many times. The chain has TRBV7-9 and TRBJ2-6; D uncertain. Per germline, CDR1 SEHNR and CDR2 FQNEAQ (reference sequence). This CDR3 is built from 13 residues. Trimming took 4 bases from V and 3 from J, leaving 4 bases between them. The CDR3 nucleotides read TGTGCCAGCAGCTATCATGGGGCCAACGTCCTGACTTTC. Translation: CASSYHGANVLTF.

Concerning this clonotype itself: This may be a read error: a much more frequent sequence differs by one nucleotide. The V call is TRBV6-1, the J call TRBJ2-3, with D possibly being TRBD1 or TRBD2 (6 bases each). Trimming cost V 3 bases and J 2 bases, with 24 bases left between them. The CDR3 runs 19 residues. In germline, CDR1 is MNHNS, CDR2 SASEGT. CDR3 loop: CASSEPTRSARGHTDTQYF. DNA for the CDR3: TGTGCCAGCAGTGAGCCCACCCGTAGCGCGCGGGGACACACAGATACGCAGTATTTT.

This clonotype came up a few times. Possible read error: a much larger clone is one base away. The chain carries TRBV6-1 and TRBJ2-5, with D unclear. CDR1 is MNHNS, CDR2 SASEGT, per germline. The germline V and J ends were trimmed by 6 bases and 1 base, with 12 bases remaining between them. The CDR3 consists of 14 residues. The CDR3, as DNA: TGTGCCAGCAGCACGCCGTACCTCCAAGAGACCCAGTACTTC. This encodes CASSTPYLQETQYF.

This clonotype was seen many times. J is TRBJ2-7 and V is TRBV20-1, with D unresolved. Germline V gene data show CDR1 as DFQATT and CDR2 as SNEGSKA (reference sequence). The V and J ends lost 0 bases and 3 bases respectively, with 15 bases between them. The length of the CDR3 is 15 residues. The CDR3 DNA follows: TGCAGTGCTAGAGATGGCACTTCGCTCCGCTACGAGCAGTACTTC. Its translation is CSARDGTSLRYEQYF.

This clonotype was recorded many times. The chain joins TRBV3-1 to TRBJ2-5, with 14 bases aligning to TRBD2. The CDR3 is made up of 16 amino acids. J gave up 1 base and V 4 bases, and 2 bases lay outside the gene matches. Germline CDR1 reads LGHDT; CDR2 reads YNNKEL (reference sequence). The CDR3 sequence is CASSRGLAGGQETQYF. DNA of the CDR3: TGTGCCAGCAGCCGCGGACTAGCGGGGGGCCAAGAGACCCAGTACTTC.

Here the CDR3 reads CASSQVLYVVDHEQYF. The CDR3 DNA reads TGTGCCAGCAGCCAAGTCCTTTACGTGGTAGACCACGAGCAGTACTTC. The gene calls are TRBV4-2 and TRBJ2-7; D gene ambiguous. This CDR3 has 16 residues. CDR1 and CDR2 (germline): LGHNA, YNFKEQ. V was trimmed by 1 base and J by 5 bases, leaving 18 bases between them.

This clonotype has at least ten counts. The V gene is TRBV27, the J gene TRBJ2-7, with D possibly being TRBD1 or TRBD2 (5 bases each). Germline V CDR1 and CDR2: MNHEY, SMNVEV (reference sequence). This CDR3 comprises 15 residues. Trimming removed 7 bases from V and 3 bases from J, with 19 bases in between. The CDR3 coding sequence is TGTGCCAGCAAACAATCGACCGGGGCTTACTACGAGCAGTACTTC. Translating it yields CASKQSTGAYYEQYF.

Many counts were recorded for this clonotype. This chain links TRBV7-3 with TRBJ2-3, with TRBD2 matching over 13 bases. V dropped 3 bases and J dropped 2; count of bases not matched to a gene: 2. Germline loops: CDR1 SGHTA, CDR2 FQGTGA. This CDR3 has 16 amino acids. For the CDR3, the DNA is TGTGCCAGCAGCTTGGGACTAGCGGGGAACACAGATACGCAGTATTTT. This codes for CASSLGLAGNTDTQYF.

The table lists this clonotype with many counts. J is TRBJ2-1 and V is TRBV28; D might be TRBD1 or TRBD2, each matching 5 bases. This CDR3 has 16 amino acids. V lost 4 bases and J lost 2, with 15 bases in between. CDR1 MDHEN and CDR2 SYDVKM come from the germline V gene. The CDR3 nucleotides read TGTGCCAGCAGTTCCTCCGGGACGGGAACCTACAATGAGCAGTTCTTC. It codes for CASSSSGTGTYNEQFF.

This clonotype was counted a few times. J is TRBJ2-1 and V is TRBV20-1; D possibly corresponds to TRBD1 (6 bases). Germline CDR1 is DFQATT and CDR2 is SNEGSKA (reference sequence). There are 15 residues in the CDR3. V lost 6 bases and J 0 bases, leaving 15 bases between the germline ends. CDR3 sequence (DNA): TGCAGTGCCCCCCTAAGGGACAACTCCTACAATGAGCAGTTCTTC. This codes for CSAPLRDNSYNEQFF.

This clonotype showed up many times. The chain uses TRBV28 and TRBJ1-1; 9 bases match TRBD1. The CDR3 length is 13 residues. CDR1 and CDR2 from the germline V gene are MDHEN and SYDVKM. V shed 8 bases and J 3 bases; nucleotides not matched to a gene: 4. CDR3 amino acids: CASDTGGYTEAFF. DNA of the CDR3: TGTGCCAGCGATACAGGGGGCTACACTGAAGCTTTCTTT.

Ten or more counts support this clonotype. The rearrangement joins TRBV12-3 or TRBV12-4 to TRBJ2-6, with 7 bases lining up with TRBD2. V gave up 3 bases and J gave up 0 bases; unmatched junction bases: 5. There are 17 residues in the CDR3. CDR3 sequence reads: CASSFREGNSGANVLTF. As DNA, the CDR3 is TGTGCCAGCAGTTTCAGGGAGGGAAACTCTGGGGCCAACGTCCTGACTTTC.

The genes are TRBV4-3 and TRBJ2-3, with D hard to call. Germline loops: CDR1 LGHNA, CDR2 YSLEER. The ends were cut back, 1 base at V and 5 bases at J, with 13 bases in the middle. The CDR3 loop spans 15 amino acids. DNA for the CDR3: TGCGCCAGCAGCCAAGGTAGTAGATCCCAAGATACGCAGTATTTT. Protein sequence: CASSQGSRSQDTQYF.

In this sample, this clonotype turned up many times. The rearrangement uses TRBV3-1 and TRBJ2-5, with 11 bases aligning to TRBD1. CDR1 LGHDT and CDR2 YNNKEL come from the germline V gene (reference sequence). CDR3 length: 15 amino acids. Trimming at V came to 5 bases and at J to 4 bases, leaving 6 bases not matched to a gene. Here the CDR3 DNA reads TGTGCCAGCAGCGTCCGGACAGGGGGCGCAGAGACCCAGTACTTC. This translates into CASSVRTGGAETQYF.

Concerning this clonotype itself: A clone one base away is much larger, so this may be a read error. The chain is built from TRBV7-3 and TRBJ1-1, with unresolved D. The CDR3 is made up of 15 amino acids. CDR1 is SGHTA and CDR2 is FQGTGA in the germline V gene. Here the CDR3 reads CASSLEQLQNTEALF. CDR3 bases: TGTGCCAGCAGCTTAGAGCAACTCCAGAACACTGAAGCTCTCTTT.

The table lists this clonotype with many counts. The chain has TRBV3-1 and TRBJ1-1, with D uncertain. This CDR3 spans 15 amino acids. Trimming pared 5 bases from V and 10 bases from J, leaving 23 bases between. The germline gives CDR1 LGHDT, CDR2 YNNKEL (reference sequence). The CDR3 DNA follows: TGTGCCAGCAGCTTCGGGCCTGTGTCAACACTGGGAGCTTTCTTT. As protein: CASSFGPVSTLGAFF.

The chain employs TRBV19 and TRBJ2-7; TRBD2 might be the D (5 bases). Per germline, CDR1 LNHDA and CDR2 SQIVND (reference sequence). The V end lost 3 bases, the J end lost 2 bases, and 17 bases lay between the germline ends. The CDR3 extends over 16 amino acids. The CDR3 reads CASSIGVGREAYEQYF. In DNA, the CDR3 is TGTGCCAGTAGTATCGGGGTTGGGCGAGAGGCCTACGAGCAGTACTTC. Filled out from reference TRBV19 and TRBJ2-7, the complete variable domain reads DGGITQSPKYLFRKEGQNVTLSCEQNLNHDAMYWYRQDPGQGLRLIYYSQIVNDFQKGDIAEGYSVSREKKESFPLTVTSAQKNPTAFYLCASSIGVGREAYEQYFGPGTRLTVT.

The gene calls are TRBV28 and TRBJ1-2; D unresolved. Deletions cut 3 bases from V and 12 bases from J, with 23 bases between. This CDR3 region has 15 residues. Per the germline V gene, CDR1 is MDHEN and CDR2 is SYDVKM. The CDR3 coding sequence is TGTGCCAGCAGTTTCCTTTCCTTACCCCTGGGAGGCCACACCTTC. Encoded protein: CASSFLSLPLGGHTF.

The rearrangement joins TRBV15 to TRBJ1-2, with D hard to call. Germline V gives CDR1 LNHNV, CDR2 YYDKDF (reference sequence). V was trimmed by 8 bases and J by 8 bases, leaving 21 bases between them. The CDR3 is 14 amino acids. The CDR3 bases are TGTGCCACCTCCTGGAGGAGACCGGGCAGCGGCTACACCTTC. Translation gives CATSWRRPGSGYTF.